The 24 T cell receptor beta chains below come from one sample, sequenced in a study of blood T cell repertoires in COVID-19. Assay used: immunoSEQ multiplex PCR; TCRdb lists only in-frame clones, some missing. In the table there are roughly 200,000 clones, 86% of which are singletons. Material for sequencing was peripheral blood. Receptors originate from a man older than 75 with acute or convalescent COVID-19.

CDR3 DNA: TGTGCCAGCAGTGCGGTACGGACTAGCGGGAGGTCCGGGGAGCTGTTTTTT. Translating it yields CASSAVRTSGRSGELFF. V gene TRBV27 combines with J gene TRBJ2-2, with 14 bases matching TRBD2. The trim removed 5 bases at V and 6 bases at J, leaving 8 bases unmatched. There are 17 residues in the CDR3. The V gene's germline CDR1 is MNHEY and CDR2 SMNVEV (reference sequence).

This clone was observed once. This chain joins TRBV30 and TRBJ2-3, with D perhaps TRBD1 (6 bases). The CDR3 is 15 residues long. From germline, CDR1 is GTSNPN and CDR2 SVGIG (reference sequence). Trimming removed 5 bases at V and 0 bases at J, with 15 bases between. This chain's CDR3 is CAWAGQFVSTDTQYF. The CDR3 nucleotides are TGTGCCTGGGCTGGACAGTTCGTTAGCACAGATACGCAGTATTTT.

The chain combines TRBV28 with TRBJ1-3; D ambiguous. The CDR3 spans 14 residues. Germline CDR1 MDHEN, CDR2 SYDVKM. V lost 3 bases, J lost 0 bases, and 6 bases lay in between. Here the CDR3 DNA reads TGTGCCAGCAGTTTCCCAGTCTCTGGAAACACCATATATTTT. Translating gives CASSFPVSGNTIYF.

This chain links TRBV19 with TRBJ1-5; TRBD1 is a possible D gene (6 bases). Germline-derived CDR1 and CDR2 are LNHDA and SQIVND (reference sequence). Between the trimmed V and J ends, which lost 5 bases and 1 base, there was a span of 9 bases. The CDR3 sequence is 14 residues long. Written as DNA, the CDR3 is TGTGCCAGTAGTTACAGGGACAGCAATCAGCCCCAGCATTTT. Protein: CASSYRDSNQPQHF.

The rearrangement joins TRBV5-1 to TRBJ2-5; tentatively, D is TRBD1 (6 bases). CDR1 and CDR2 (germline): SGHRS, YFSETQ. This CDR3 contains 13 residues. Deletions cut 3 bases from V and 5 bases from J, with 11 bases between. Written as DNA, the CDR3 is TGCGCCAGCAGCTCCGGGACATTCGAGACCCAGTACTTC. Amino acid sequence: CASSSGTFETQYF.

This clone was counted only a few times. CDR3 protein: CAWSRGGRRNEQFF. The CDR3 bases are TGTGCCTGGAGCAGAGGGGGCCGGAGAAATGAGCAGTTCTTC. The genes are TRBV30 and TRBJ2-1; 7 bases are shared with TRBD1. J was trimmed by 7 bases and V by 3 bases; bases with no gene match: 9. This CDR3 is 14 amino acids long. Germline CDR1 GTSNPN, CDR2 SVGIG (reference sequence).

The genes are TRBV5-1 and TRBJ2-3; tentatively, D is TRBD1 (6 bases). Deletions cut 2 bases from V and 0 bases from J, with 10 bases between. This CDR3 has 15 residues. CDR1 is SGHRS and CDR2 is YFSETQ in the germline V gene. CDR3 loop: CASSFAGASTDTQYF. The CDR3 nucleotides are TGCGCCAGCAGCTTCGCAGGGGCGAGCACAGATACGCAGTATTTT.

The sample holds one count of this clone. The chain is built from TRBV6-2 or TRBV6-3 and TRBJ1-1; TRBD1 aligns across 8 bases. Germline loops: CDR1 MNHEY, CDR2 SVGEGT. After removal of 2 bases from V and 5 bases from J, the junction contained 10 bases not matched to a gene. There are 16 residues in the CDR3. Written as DNA, the CDR3 is TGTGCCAGCAGTTACGTCCCGGCAGGGGGCCATACTGAAGCTTTCTTT. It specifies CASSYVPAGGHTEAFF.

On this clone itself: A junction boundary mismatches the germline segment, possibly from a read error. V gene TRBV7-7 combines with J gene TRBJ2-5; 12 bases line up with TRBD2. The CDR3 loop spans 15 amino acids. In germline, CDR1 is SSHAT, CDR2 FNYEAQ (reference sequence). In DNA, the CDR3 is TGTGCTAGCAGCTTAAACGGACTAGCGGGGGAGACCCAGTACTTC. Translating gives CASSLNGLAGETQYF. Complete variable domain (other parts from reference TRBV7-7 and TRBJ2-5): GAGVSQSPRYKVTKRGQDVTLRCDPISSHATLYWYQQALGQGPEFLTYFNYEAQPDKSGLPSDRFSAERPEGSISTLTIQRTEQRDSAMYRCASSLNGLAGETQYFGPGTRLLVL.

The V call is TRBV5-1, the J call TRBJ2-5; 14 nucleotides line up with TRBD2. Germline-derived CDR1 and CDR2 are SGHRS and YFSETQ. There are 18 residues in the CDR3. After removal of 1 base from V and 2 bases from J, the junction contained 7 bases not matched to a gene. The CDR3 here is CASSLTGLAGALQETQYF. The DNA of the CDR3 is TGCGCCAGCAGCTTGACGGGACTAGCGGGAGCCTTACAAGAGACCCAGTACTTC.

The chain couples TRBV27 to TRBJ2-1; 11 bases are a match to TRBD2. CDR3 length: 16 amino acids. V shed 5 bases and J 3 bases; nucleotides not matched to a gene: 6. The germline V gene encodes CDR1 MNHEY and CDR2 SMNVEV (reference sequence). DNA of the CDR3: TGTGCCAGCAGTCCTGAGACTAGCGGGAACTACAATGAGCAGTTCTTC. Translation gives CASSPETSGNYNEQFF.

V usage is TRBV2 and J usage is TRBJ2-1; 8 bases align to TRBD2. Germline lookup yields CDR1 SNHLY and CDR2 FYNNEI. CDR3 length: 19 amino acids. V gave up 7 bases and J gave up 5 bases; unmatched junction bases: 22. The CDR3 loop is CASTPGGSGARAADNEQFF. The CDR3 DNA is TGTGCCAGCACCCCAGGTGGTAGCGGGGCCCGTGCGGCCGACAATGAGCAGTTCTTC.

Remarks on this clone: At the DNA level, this CDR3 is encoded by other sequences in the same sample as well. The V gene is TRBV5-1, the J gene TRBJ1-3; tentative D call: TRBD1 (5 bases). The CDR3 has 14 residues. The V gene lost 4 bases and the J gene lost 0 bases, with 8 bases spanning the gap. CDR1 and CDR2 from the germline V gene are SGHRS and YFSETQ. For the CDR3, the DNA is TGCGCCAGCAGCCCCGGGGGCTCTGGAAACACCATATATTTT. Translating it yields CASSPGGSGNTIYF.

This chain joins TRBV27 and TRBJ1-6, with 8 bases matching TRBD1. V lost 2 bases to trimming and J lost 7 bases; unmatched junction nucleotides: 7. CDR1 and CDR2 (germline): MNHEY, SMNVEV (reference sequence). The CDR3 length is 16 residues. CDR3 loop: CASSLMGQANNSPLHF. The CDR3 coding sequence is TGTGCCAGCAGTTTAATGGGACAGGCTAACAATTCACCCCTCCACTTT.

The V gene is TRBV10-3, the J gene TRBJ1-1; the match to TRBD1 covers 7 bases. The CDR3 loop spans 15 amino acids. J lost 3 bases, V lost 4 bases, and 8 bases had no gene match. Germline V lookup: CDR1 ENHRY, CDR2 SYGVKD. The CDR3 bases are TGTGCCATCAGTGGCATGGGACAGCCACACACTGAAGCTTTCTTT. It translates to CAISGMGQPHTEAFF.

The chain carries TRBV5-6 and TRBJ2-3; 10 bases are shared with TRBD1. The CDR3 has 18 amino acids. The germline CDR1 and CDR2 sequences are SGHDT and YYEEEE. V was clipped by 3 bases and J by 1 base; unmatched bases: 11. For the CDR3, the DNA is TGTGCCAGCAGCTGCCCCCCCGGGACAGGGGACTGCACAGATACGCAGTATTTT. Its translation is CASSCPPGTGDCTDTQYF.

Notes on this clone: Other DNA sequences of this sample code for an identical CDR3. The J gene is TRBJ2-7, the V gene TRBV6-5, with 8 bases lining up with TRBD1. The germline V gene has CDR1 MNHEY and CDR2 SVGAGI. The CDR3 runs to 13 residues. Losses at the gene ends were 5 bases for V and 4 bases for J; bases not matched to a gene: 4. The CDR3: CASSRDRGYEQYV. CDR3 coding DNA: TGTGCCAGCAGTCGAGACAGGGGTTACGAGCAGTACGTC.

The gene calls are TRBV5-4 and TRBJ2-1, with a weak D call TRBD2 (6 bases). With 1 base removed from V and 6 bases from J, the gap between germline ends came to 14 bases. The CDR3 has 15 residues. CDR1 is SGHNT and CDR2 is YYREEE in the germline V gene (reference sequence). The CDR3, as DNA: TGTGCCAGCAGCTTGCGGGACTGGGAATTCAATGAGCAGTTCTTC. It specifies CASSLRDWEFNEQFF.

With respect to this clone: Different DNA sequences within this sample yield the same CDR3. The chain uses TRBV18 and TRBJ1-1; possibly TRBD1 for D (5 bases). CDR3 length equals 13 residues. Germline loops: CDR1 KGHSH, CDR2 LQKENI. Trimming took 6 bases from V and 4 from J, leaving 12 bases between them. This CDR3 is CASSPQGSTEAFF. In DNA, the CDR3 is TGTGCCAGCTCGCCTCAGGGTTCCACTGAAGCTTTCTTT.

The genes are TRBV5-1 and TRBJ1-2; 7 bases agree with TRBD1. The V and J ends lost 4 bases and 6 bases, in that order; junction bases with no gene match: 9. This CDR3 has 14 amino acids. Per germline, CDR1 SGHRS and CDR2 YFSETQ. The CDR3 sequence is CASSVYRDSDGYTF. The CDR3 coding sequence is TGCGCCAGCAGCGTATACCGGGACAGTGATGGCTACACCTTC.

The genes are TRBV7-2 and TRBJ2-7; maybe TRBD1 (6 bases). Germline CDR1 and CDR2: SGHTA and FQGNSA. The V end was cut by 3 bases, the J end by 3 bases, with 9 bases between. This CDR3 is built from 13 residues. The CDR3 sequence: CASSLGRGYEQYF. The CDR3 region has the DNA TGTGCCAGCAGCTTGGGCAGGGGCTACGAGCAGTACTTC.

Note on this clone: This CDR3 is also generated by other DNA sequences in the sample. The chain has TRBV5-6 and TRBJ1-5; possible D gene TRBD1, 6 bases. V was cut by 3 bases and J by 3 bases, with 22 bases left in between. Germline lookup yields CDR1 SGHDT and CDR2 YYEEEE. The CDR3 has 18 residues. CDR3 protein: CASSSSLLLDRNNQPQHF. Here the CDR3 DNA reads TGTGCCAGCAGCTCGTCCCTCTTACTTGACAGGAACAATCAGCCCCAGCATTTT.

This rearrangement joins TRBV11-2 to TRBJ1-2; 9 bases line up with TRBD1. Germline trimming cut 3 bases from V and 5 bases from J; bases unmatched to any gene: 1. CDR1 SGHAT and CDR2 FQNNGV come from the germline V gene. The CDR3 has 13 amino acids. The CDR3 loop is CASSLTGGYGYTF. CDR3 nucleotides: TGTGCCAGCAGCTTGACAGGGGGTTATGGCTACACCTTC.

This clone was detected once. J is TRBJ1-1 and V is TRBV19; D might be TRBD1 (5 bases). Germline V lookup: CDR1 LNHDA, CDR2 SQIVND (reference sequence). The V end lost 10 bases, the J end lost 1 base, and 19 bases lay between the germline ends. CDR3 length equals 15 residues. The DNA of the CDR3 is TGTGCCACCCAGCCGATGGCAGGGCAGAACACTGAAGCTTTCTTT. Translation gives CATQPMAGQNTEAFF.